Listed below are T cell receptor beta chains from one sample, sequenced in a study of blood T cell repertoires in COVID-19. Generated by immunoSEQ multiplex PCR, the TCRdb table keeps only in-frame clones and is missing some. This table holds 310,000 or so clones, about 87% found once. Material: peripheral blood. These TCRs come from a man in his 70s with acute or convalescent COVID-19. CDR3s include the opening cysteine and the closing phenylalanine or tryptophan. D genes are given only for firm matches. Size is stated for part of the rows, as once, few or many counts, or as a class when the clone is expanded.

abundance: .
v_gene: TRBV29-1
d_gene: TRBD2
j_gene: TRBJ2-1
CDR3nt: TGCAGCGCTAGCGGGAGGACCTACAATGAGCAGTTCTTC
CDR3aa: CSASGRTYNEQFF

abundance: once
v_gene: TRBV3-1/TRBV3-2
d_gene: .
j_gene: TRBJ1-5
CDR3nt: TGTGCCAGCAGCGCAGCTCGAGGCGATAGCGGCAATCAGCCCCAGCATTTT
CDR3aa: CASSAARGDSGNQPQHF

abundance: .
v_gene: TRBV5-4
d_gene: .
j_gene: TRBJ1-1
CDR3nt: TGTGCCAGCAGCTTGCAGGGTGGCACTGAAGCTTTCTTT
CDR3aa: CASSLQGGTEAFF

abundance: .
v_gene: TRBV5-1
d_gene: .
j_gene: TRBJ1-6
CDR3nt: TGCGCCAGCAGCGCAGCGACCGGGACATCTAATTATAATTCACCCCTCCACTTT
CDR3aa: CASSAATGTSNYNSPLHF

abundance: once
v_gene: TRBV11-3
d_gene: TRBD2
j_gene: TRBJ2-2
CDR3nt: TGTGCCAGCAGCTTTAGAGCTAGCGGGACATCCGGGGAGCTGTTTTTT
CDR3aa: CASSFRASGTSGELFF

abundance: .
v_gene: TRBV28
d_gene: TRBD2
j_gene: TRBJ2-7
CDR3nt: TGTGCCAGCAGTTCGCTAGCGGGACGAAGCGAGCAGTACTTC
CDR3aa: CASSSLAGRSEQYF

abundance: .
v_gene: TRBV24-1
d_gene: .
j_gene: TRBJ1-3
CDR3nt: TGTGCCACCAGTGATCCAGGGGCCGGAAACACCATATATTTT
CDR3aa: CATSDPGAGNTIYF

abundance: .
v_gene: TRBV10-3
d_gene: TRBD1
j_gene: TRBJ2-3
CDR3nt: TGTGCCATCAGTGCCGGGACAGGGACCAACACAGATACGCAGTATTTT
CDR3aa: CAISAGTGTNTDTQYF

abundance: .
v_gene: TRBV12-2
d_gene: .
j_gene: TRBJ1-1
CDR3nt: TGTGCAAGTCGCTTAGGTCGCCAGACAGAAGCTTTCTTT
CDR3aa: CASRLGRQTEAFF

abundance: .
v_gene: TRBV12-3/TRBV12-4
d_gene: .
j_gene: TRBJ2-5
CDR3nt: TGTGCCAGCAGTTTGTGGGGGGAAGAGACCCAGTACTTC
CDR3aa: CASSLWGEETQYF

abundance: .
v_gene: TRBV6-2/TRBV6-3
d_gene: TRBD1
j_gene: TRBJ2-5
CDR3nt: TGTGCCAGCAGTTACTCTCCGGGACAGGGGGTTGAGACCCAGTACTTC
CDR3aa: CASSYSPGQGVETQYF

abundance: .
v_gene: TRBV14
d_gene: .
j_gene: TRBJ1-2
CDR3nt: TGTGCCAGCAGCCAAGTCTCTTACTATGGCTACACCTTC
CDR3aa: CASSQVSYYGYTF

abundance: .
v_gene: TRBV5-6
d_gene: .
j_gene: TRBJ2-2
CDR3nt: TGTGCCAGCAGCTTGGAAGCCGACACCGGGGAGCTGTTTTTT
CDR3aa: CASSLEADTGELFF

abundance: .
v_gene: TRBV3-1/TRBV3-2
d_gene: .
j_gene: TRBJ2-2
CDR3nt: TGTGCCAGCAGCCAAGATTCCCCGGGGGACACCGGGGAGCTGTTTTTT
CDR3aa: CASSQDSPGDTGELFF

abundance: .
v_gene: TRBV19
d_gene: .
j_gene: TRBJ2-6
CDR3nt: TGTGCCAGTAGTGTGGGACTGCGCTCTGGGGCCAACGTCCTGACTTTC
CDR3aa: CASSVGLRSGANVLTF

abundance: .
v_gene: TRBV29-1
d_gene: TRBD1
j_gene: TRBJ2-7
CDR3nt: TGCAGCGCCCTGGCGGGACAGGGAGTCTACGAGCAGTACTTC
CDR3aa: CSALAGQGVYEQYF

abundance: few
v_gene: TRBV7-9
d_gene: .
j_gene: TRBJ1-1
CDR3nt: TGTGCCAGCAGCCCGCAGGGTGGCAACACTGAAGCTTTCTTT
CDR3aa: CASSPQGGNTEAFF

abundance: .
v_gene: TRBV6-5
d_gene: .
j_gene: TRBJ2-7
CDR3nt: TGTGCCAGCAGTTACGGCCCAGGGTCCCACGAGCAGTACTTC
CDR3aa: CASSYGPGSHEQYF

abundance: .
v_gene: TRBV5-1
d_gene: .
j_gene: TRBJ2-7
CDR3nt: TGCGCCAGTTCTCTGGGCACTGGCGAGCAGTACTTC
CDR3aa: CASSLGTGEQYF

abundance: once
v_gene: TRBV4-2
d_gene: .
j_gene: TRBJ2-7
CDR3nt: TGTGCCAGCAGCCAAGGGAACGGGAGAAGCTACGAGCAGTACTTC
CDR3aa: CASSQGNGRSYEQYF

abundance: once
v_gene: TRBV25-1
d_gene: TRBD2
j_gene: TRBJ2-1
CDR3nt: TGTGCCAGCAGTGAATCGGCGGGAGGGCCTAGCGATGAGCAGTTCTTC
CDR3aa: CASSESAGGPSDEQFF

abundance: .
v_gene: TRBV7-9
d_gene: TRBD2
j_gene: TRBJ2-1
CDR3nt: TGTGCCAGCAGCTCCTTGCCGGGACTAGCGGCCTACAATGAGCAGTTCTTC
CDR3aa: CASSSLPGLAAYNEQFF

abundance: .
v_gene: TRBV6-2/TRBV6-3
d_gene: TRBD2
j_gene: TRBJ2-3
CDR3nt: TGTGCCAGCAGTCCGACTAGCGCAGATACGCAGTATTTT
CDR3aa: CASSPTSADTQYF

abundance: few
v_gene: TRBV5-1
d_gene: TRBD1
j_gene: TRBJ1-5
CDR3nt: TGCGCCAGCAGCACCGGACAGGGCAATCAGCCCCAGCATTTT
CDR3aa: CASSTGQGNQPQHF

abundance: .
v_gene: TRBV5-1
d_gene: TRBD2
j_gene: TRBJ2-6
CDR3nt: TGCGCCAGCAGCTTGCTAGCGGGAAGGGCTGGGGCCAACGTCCTGACTTTC
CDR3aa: CASSLLAGRAGANVLTF

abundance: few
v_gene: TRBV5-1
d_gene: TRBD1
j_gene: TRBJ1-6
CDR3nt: TGCGCCAGCAGCCCAAGCTCGGGACAGGGGGGGTCACCCCTCCACTTT
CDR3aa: CASSPSSGQGGSPLHF

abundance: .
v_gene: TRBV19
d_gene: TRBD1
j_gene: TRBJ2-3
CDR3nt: TGTGCCAGTAGTATCCGGGACAGGTTCACAGATACGCAGTATTTT
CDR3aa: CASSIRDRFTDTQYF

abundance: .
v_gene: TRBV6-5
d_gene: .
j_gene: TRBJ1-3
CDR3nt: TGTGCCAGCACCCCCCGTTGGGGCGGTGGAAACACCATATATTTT
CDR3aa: CASTPRWGGGNTIYF

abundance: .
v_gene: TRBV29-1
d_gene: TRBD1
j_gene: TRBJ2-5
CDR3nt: TGCAGCGTAGGGACAGGGGGAGAGACCCAGTACTTC
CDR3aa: CSVGTGGETQYF

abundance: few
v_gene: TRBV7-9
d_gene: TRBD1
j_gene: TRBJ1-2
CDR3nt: TGTGCCAGCAGCCGTTCAGGGGGCTATGGCTACACCTTC
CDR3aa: CASSRSGGYGYTF

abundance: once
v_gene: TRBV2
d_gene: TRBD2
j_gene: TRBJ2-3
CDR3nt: TGTGCCAGCAGATTGGGAGGGTCCGGGCCAGATACGCAGTATTTT
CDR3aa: CASRLGGSGPDTQYF

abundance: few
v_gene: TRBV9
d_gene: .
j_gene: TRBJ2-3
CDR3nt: TGTGCCAGCAGCTCCCAGGAGGGGTCTACAGATACGCAGTATTTT
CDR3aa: CASSSQEGSTDTQYF

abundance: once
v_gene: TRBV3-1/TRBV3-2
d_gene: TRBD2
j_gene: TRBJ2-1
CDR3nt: TGTGCCAGCAGCCCATCTAGCGGGGGGGCCTTAAACAATGAGCAGTTCTTC
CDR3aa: CASSPSSGGALNNEQFF

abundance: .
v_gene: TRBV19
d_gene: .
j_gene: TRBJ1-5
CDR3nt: TGTGCCAGTAGTATAGAGAGGTCTAGCAATCAGCCCCAGCATTTT
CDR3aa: CASSIERSSNQPQHF

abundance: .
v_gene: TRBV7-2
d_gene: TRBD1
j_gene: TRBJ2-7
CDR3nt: TGTGCCAGCAGCTTAGGAAGGGGGCCTCCCTACGAGCAGTACTTC
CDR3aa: CASSLGRGPPYEQYF

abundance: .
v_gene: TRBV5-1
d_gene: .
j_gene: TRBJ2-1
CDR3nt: TGCGCCAGCGGGAGGACTGCGGGGTCCTCCTACAATGAGCAGTTCTTC
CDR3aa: CASGRTAGSSYNEQFF

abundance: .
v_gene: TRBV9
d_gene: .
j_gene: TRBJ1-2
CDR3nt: TGTGCCAGCAGCGAAGGAGGGATAAATGGCTACACCTTC
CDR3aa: CASSEGGINGYTF

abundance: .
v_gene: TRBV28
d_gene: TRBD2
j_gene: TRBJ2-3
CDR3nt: TGTGCCAGCAGGTCGACTAGCGGAACAGATACGCAGTATTTT
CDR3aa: CASRSTSGTDTQYF

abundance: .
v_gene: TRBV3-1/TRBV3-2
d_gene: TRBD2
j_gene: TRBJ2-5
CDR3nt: TGTGCCAGCAGCCAGTTCGGGACTAGCGGGGAAGAGACCCAGTACTTC
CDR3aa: CASSQFGTSGEETQYF

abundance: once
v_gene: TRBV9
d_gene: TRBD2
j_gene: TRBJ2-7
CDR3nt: TGTGCCAGCAGCGTAGGCGGCGGGAGCACCTACGAGCAGTACTTC
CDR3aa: CASSVGGGSTYEQYF

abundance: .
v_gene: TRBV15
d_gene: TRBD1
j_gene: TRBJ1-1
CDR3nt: TGTGCCACCAGCAGAGGCAGGGGACAGGCCCCCGTCAGGAACACTGAAGCTTTCTTT
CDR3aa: CATSRGRGQAPVRNTEAFF

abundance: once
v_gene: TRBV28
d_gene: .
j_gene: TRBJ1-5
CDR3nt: TGTGCCAGCAGTTTACTCACAGGGAGTCAGCCCCAGCATTTT
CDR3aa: CASSLLTGSQPQHF

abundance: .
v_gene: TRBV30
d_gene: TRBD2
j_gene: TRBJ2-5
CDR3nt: TGTGCCTGGAGTGTGGGGGGGGGACAAGAGACCCAGTACTTC
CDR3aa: CAWSVGGGQETQYF

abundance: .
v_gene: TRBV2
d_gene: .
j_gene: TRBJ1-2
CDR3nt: TGTGCCAGCAGTGGACAGGCGCGTGGCTATGGCTACACCTTC
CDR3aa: CASSGQARGYGYTF

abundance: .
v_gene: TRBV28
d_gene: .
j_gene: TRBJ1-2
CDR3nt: TGTGCCAGCTTCAGTGGGGCGCAATATGGCTACACCTTC
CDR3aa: CASFSGAQYGYTF

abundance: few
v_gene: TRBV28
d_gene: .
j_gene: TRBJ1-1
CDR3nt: TGTGCCAGCACGGGATGGGGTACTGAAGCTTTCTTT
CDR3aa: CASTGWGTEAFF

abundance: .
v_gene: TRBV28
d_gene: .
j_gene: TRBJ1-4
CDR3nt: TGTGCCAGCAGTTTAAGCCCCCGTAATGAAAAACTGTTTTTT
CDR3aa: CASSLSPRNEKLFF

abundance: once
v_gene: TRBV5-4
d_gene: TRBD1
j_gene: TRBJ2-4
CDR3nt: TGTGCCAGCAGCCCCAGGCCGGGACAGTTATTAAACATTCAGTACTTC
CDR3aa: CASSPRPGQLLNIQYF

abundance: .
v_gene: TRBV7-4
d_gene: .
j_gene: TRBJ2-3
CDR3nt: TGTGCCAGCAGCTTAGAAAATTGGGCAGGGCGGTTCATCACAGATACGCAGTATTTT
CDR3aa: CASSLENWAGRFITDTQYF

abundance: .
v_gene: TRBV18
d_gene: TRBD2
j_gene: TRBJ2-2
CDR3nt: TGTGCCAGCTCAACCGAGCGGGGGCTCACCGGGGAGCTGTTTTTT
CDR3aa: CASSTERGLTGELFF

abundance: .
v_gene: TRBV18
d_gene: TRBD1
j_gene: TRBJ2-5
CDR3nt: TGTGCCAGCTCACCCCCAGGGACAGGGACCCAAGAGACCCAGTACTTC
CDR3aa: CASSPPGTGTQETQYF

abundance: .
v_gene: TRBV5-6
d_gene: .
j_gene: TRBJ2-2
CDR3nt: TGTGCCAGCAGCTATGGCCATGGATTAGGGGTGAGACCCGGGGAGCTGTTTTTT
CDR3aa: CASSYGHGLGVRPGELFF

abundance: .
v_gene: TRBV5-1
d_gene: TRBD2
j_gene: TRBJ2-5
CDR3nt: TGCGCCAGCAGCCCCCAGGGAGGGCCCCAAGAGACCCAGTACTTC
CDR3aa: CASSPQGGPQETQYF

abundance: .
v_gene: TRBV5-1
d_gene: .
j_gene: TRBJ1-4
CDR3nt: TGCGCCAGCAGCTTGGTGGGCAGGGCGGCTGCTGGGGAAAAACTGTTTTTT
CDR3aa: CASSLVGRAAAGEKLFF

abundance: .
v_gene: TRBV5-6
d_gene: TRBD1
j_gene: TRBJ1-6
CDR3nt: TGTGCCAGCAGCTTAGCCGGAGGGGGACAGGGGGCATTTCGGTCACCCCTCCACTTT
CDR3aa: CASSLAGGGQGAFRSPLHF

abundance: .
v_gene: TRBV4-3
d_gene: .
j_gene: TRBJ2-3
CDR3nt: TGCGCCAGCAGCCAAGAGACTCGCACAGATACGCAGTATTTT
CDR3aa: CASSQETRTDTQYF